This TCR beta chain was found in a study of CD8 T cells in ankylosing spondylitis. MiXCR, applied by TCRdb to the 5' RACE reads, yields one record per CDR3 protein. The top ten hold over 4% of the sample, which has 40,000 to 50,000 distinct CDR3 sequences, less than 3.5% seen once. This clonotype was seen ten or more times. Germline V gene lookup returns CDR1 SGDLS and CDR2 YYNGEE. The CDR3 has 18 residues. Losses at the gene ends were 3 bases for V and 6 bases for J; bases not matched to a gene: 14. The sample was blood, either unsorted or a sorted T cell fraction (not recorded which). This receptor was taken from a male donor with ankylosing spondylitis or in good health (not recorded which). The chain links TRBV9 to TRBJ2-1; 11 nucleotides agree with TRBD2. The CDR3 reads CASSGARQGGLAVNEQFF. The CDR3 DNA sequence: TGTGCCAGCAGCGGAGCACGCCAGGGGGGACTAGCGGTCAATGAGCAGTTCTTC.